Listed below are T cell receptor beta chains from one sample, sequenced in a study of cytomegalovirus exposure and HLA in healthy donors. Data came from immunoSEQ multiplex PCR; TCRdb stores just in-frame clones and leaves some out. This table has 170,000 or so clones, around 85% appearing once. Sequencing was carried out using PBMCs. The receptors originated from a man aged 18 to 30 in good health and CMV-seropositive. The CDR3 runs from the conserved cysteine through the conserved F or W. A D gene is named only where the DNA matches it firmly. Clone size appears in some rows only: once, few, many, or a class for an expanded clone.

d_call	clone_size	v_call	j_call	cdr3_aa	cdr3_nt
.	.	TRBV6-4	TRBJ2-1	CASSEGGQSYNEQFF	TGTGCCAGCAGTGAGGGGGGACAGTCCTACAATGAGCAGTTCTTC
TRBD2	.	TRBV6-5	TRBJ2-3	CASSYGGGDTDTQYF	TGTGCCAGCAGTTACGGCGGGGGGGACACAGATACGCAGTATTTT
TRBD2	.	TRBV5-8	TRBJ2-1	CASSSASGEQFF	TGTGCCAGCAGCTCAGCTAGCGGAGAGCAGTTCTTC
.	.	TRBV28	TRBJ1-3	CASSLTDPGNTIYF	TGTGCCAGCAGCTTGACAGACCCTGGAAACACCATATATTTT
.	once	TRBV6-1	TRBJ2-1	CASSEPGGAAYNEQFF	TGTGCCAGCAGTGAACCAGGCGGGGCTGCCTACAATGAGCAGTTCTTC
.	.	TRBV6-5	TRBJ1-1	CASRLGQSGGTEAFF	TGTGCCAGCAGACTCGGACAGTCGGGGGGCACTGAAGCTTTCTTT
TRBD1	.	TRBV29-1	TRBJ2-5	CSQRDRVSETQYF	TGCAGCCAAAGAGACAGGGTTTCAGAGACCCAGTACTTC
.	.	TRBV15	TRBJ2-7	CATSRPGIREQYF	TGTGCCACCAGCAGACCGGGGATTAGGGAGCAGTACTTC
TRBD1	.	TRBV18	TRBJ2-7	CASSPGQGAYEQYF	TGTGCCAGCTCACCTGGACAGGGGGCCTACGAGCAGTACTTC
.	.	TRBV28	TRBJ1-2	CASSYHNYGYTF	TGTGCCAGCAGTTATCATAACTATGGCTACACCTTC
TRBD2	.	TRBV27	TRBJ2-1	CASSSAPGTTNEQFF	TGTGCCAGCAGTTCAGCCCCCGGGACTACCAATGAGCAGTTCTTC
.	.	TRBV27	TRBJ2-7	CASSSPGHSYEQYF	TGTGCCAGCAGTTCCCCGGGACACTCCTACGAGCAGTACTTC
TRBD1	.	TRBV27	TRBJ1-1	CASRGQGGSAFF	TGTGCCAGCAGAGGACAGGGTGGGTCAGCTTTCTTT
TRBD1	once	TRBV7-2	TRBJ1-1	CASSPQGQANTEAFF	TGTGCCAGCAGCCCCCAGGGACAGGCGAACACTGAAGCTTTCTTT
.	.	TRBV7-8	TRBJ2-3	CASSLGGADTQYF	TGTGCCAGCAGCTTAGGGGGGGCAGATACGCAGTATTTT
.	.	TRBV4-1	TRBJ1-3	CASSQEADSGNTIYF	TGCGCCAGCAGCCAAGAGGCAGACTCTGGAAACACCATATATTTT
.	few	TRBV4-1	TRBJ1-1	CASSQGAGPEAFF	TGCGCCAGCAGCCAAGGGGCGGGTCCTGAAGCTTTCTTT
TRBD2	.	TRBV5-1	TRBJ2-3	CASSLTIAGGPNTQYF	TGCGCCAGCAGCTTGACAATAGCGGGAGGGCCGAATACGCAGTATTTT
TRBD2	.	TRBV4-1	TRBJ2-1	CASSQDLAGAEQFF	TGCGCCAGCAGCCAAGATCTAGCGGGAGCCGAGCAGTTCTTC
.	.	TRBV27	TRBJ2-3	CASSFLGSGTDTQYF	TGTGCCAGCAGCTTCTTGGGGAGTGGCACAGATACGCAGTATTTT
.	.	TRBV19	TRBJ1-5	CASSLGWVRVNQPQHF	TGTGCCAGTAGTCTCGGGTGGGTGAGGGTCAATCAGCCCCAGCATTTT
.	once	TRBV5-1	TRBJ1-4	CASSRGLANEKLFF	TGCGCCAGCAGCAGGGGGTTAGCTAATGAAAAACTGTTTTTT
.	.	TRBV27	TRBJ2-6	CASSLFTGLGANVLTF	TGTGCCAGCAGTTTATTTACGGGGTTAGGGGCCAACGTCCTGACTTTC
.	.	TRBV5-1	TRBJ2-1	CASSFDIYNEQFF	TGCGCCAGCAGCTTCGACATCTACAATGAGCAGTTCTTC
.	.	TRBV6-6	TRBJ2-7	CASSYTGSYEQYF	TGTGCCAGCAGTTACACAGGTTCCTACGAGCAGTACTTC
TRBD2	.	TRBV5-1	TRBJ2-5	CASSLSGAGETQYF	TGCGCCAGCAGCCTAAGCGGGGCAGGGGAGACCCAGTACTTC
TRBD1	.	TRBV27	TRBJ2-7	CASSRSPDRTSSYEQYF	TGTGCCAGCAGCCGCAGTCCGGACAGGACCTCGAGCTACGAGCAGTACTTC
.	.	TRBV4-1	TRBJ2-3	CASSQVGTRTDTQYF	TGCGCCAGCAGCCAAGTTGGTACCAGGACAGATACGCAGTATTTT
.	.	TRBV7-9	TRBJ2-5	CASSLVLGQGETQYF	TGTGCCAGCAGCTTAGTTTTGGGGCAAGGAGAGACCCAGTACTTC
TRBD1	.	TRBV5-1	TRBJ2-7	CASSLGGQTLQYF	TGCGCCAGCAGCTTGGGGGGACAGACTTTGCAGTACTTC
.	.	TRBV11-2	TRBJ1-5	CASSLGEHSNQPQHF	TGTGCCAGCAGCTTAGGGGAGCATAGCAATCAGCCCCAGCATTTT
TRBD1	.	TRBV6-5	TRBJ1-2	CASRTGEEEWGGYTF	TGTGCCAGCAGGACAGGGGAGGAGGAGTGGGGGGGCTACACCTTC
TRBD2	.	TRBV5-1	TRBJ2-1	CASSLGTSGRQFF	TGCGCCAGCAGCTTAGGGACTAGCGGGAGGCAGTTCTTC
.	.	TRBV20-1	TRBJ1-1	CSATTGTEAFF	TGCAGTGCTACCACGGGTACCGAAGCTTTCTTT
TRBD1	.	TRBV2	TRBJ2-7	CASNRQGSEQYF	TGTGCCAGCAATAGACAGGGCTCGGAGCAGTACTTC
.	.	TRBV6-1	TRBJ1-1	CASSEYRPGGAFF	TGTGCCAGCAGTGAATACAGACCCGGTGGGGCTTTCTTT
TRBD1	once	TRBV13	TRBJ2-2	CASSSPSTGGTGELFF	TGTGCCAGCAGCTCCCCGTCGACAGGGGGCACCGGGGAGCTGTTTTTT
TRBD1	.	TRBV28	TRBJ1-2	CASSGGGQGDYGYTF	TGTGCCAGCAGTGGTGGGGGACAGGGCGACTATGGCTACACCTTC
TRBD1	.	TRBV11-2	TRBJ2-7	CASSLGTGSYEQYF	TGTGCCAGCAGCTTAGGGACAGGGAGCTACGAGCAGTACTTC
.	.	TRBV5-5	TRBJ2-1	CASSLGQGLSYNEQFF	TGTGCCAGCAGCTTGGGGCAGGGCCTTTCCTACAATGAGCAGTTCTTC
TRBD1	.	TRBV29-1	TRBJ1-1	CSVRTGGETEAFF	TGCAGCGTTAGGACAGGGGGCGAAACTGAAGCTTTCTTT
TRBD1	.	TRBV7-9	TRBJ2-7	CASSPSAGTGGPTSYEQYF	TGTGCCAGCAGCCCCTCCGCCGGGACAGGGGGCCCAACCTCCTACGAGCAGTACTTC
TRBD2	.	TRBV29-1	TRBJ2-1	CSVHSWAGEGYEQFF	TGCAGCGTCCATTCTTGGGCGGGAGAGGGATATGAGCAGTTCTTC
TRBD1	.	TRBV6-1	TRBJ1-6	CASSEASTGGNSPLHF	TGTGCCAGCAGTGAAGCGAGCACAGGGGGGAATTCACCCCTCCACTTT
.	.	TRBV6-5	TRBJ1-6	CASRGGPGGSPLHF	TGTGCCAGCAGGGGCGGACCCGGGGGTTCACCCCTCCACTTT
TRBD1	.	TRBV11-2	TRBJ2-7	CASSLGTGISYEQYF	TGTGCCAGCAGCTTAGGGACAGGGATCTCCTACGAGCAGTACTTC
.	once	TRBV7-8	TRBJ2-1	CASSSEVGGDNNEQFF	TGTGCCAGCAGCTCAGAAGTAGGAGGAGACAACAATGAGCAGTTCTTC
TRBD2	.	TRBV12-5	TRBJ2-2	CASGLVLAGNTGELFF	TGTGCTAGTGGTTTGGTACTAGCGGGGAACACCGGGGAGCTGTTTTTT
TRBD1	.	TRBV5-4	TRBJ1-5	CASSVDRDQPQHF	TGTGCCAGCAGCGTGGACAGGGATCAGCCCCAGCATTTT
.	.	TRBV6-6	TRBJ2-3	CASSYAATDTQYF	TGTGCCAGCAGTTACGCGGCCACAGATACGCAGTATTTT
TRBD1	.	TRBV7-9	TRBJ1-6	CASSSAGQGKYSPLHF	TGTGCCAGCAGCTCCGCTGGACAGGGCAAATACTCACCCCTCCACTTT
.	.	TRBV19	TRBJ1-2	CASRKLAAGLTFDGYTF	TGTGCCAGTAGAAAACTGGCAGCAGGGCTCACGTTTGATGGCTACACCTTC
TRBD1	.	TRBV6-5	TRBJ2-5	CASSYYRGQGTQYF	TGTGCCAGCAGTTACTATAGGGGGCAGGGGACCCAGTACTTC
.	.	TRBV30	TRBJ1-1	CAWSGNRVNTEAFF	TGTGCCTGGAGTGGTAACAGGGTGAACACTGAAGCTTTCTTT
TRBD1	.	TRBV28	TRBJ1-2	CASTGGGQGRYRGYTF	TGTGCCAGCACCGGAGGGGGACAGGGAAGATATAGGGGCTACACCTTC